This T cell receptor (beta chain) was found in a study of cytomegalovirus exposure and HLA in healthy donors. Primers for the PCR totalled 60 Vbeta and 13 Jbeta. Data came from immunoSEQ multiplex PCR; TCRdb stores just in-frame clones and leaves some out. The sample carries approximately 150,000 clones, around nine tenths recorded once. The CDR3 spans 11 residues. Germline lookup yields CDR1 MNHNS and CDR2 SASEGT. V was cut by 2 bases and J by 11 bases, with 6 bases left in between. This chain connects TRBV6-1 to TRBJ1-4; D is undetermined. The sequence was collected from a woman aged 25 to 39 in good health and CMV-seronegative. The sample was PBMCs. The CDR3 spells CASSEMEKLFF. The CDR3, as DNA: TGTGCCAGCAGTGAAATGGAGAAACTGTTTTTT.